A selection of T cell receptor beta chains follows, all from one sample in a study of T cells after yellow fever vaccination. MiXCR, applied by TCRdb to the 5' RACE reads, yields one record per CDR3 protein. The sample carries 300,000 to 350,000 distinct CDR3 sequences, 3% to 4.5% recorded once. Sequencing was performed on PBMCs, taken 5 days after the yellow fever booster vaccination. The source of these receptors is a man younger than 30 who received the YFV17D yellow fever vaccine. Both conserved end residues are part of each CDR3. Fields, in order: J gene, V gene, clone size, D gene, CDR3 protein, CDR3 DNA. The D gene is left open where the match is weak. The size of a clone is reported for some rows only, either as once, few or many, or as a class for expanded clones.

j_call: TRBJ1-2; v_call: TRBV7-8; clone_size: few; d_call: TRBD1; cdr3_aa: CASSPRQGKYGYTF; cdr3_nt: TGTGCCAGCAGCCCCCGACAGGGAAAGTATGGCTACACCTTC
j_call: TRBJ1-1; v_call: TRBV9; clone_size: few; d_call: TRBD1; cdr3_aa: CASSGDRDHTEAFF; cdr3_nt: TGTGCCAGCAGCGGTGACAGGGACCACACTGAAGCTTTCTTT
j_call: TRBJ2-1; v_call: TRBV5-6; clone_size: few; d_call: -; cdr3_aa: CASSWGTPNEQFF; cdr3_nt: TGTGCCAGCAGCTGGGGGACCCCCAATGAGCAGTTCTTC
j_call: TRBJ2-5; v_call: TRBV4-3; clone_size: -; d_call: TRBD1; cdr3_aa: CASSPQGAEGETQYF; cdr3_nt: TGCGCCAGCAGCCCACAGGGGGCGGAGGGAGAGACCCAGTACTTC
j_call: TRBJ1-1; v_call: TRBV28; clone_size: -; d_call: -; cdr3_aa: CASLWGGNEAFF; cdr3_nt: TGTGCCAGCCTCTGGGGGGGCAATGAAGCTTTCTTT
j_call: TRBJ1-6; v_call: TRBV20-1; clone_size: many; d_call: -; cdr3_aa: CSASSGANSPLHF; cdr3_nt: TGCAGTGCTAGTTCGGGGGCGAATTCACCCCTCCACTTT
j_call: TRBJ2-3; v_call: TRBV19; clone_size: few; d_call: -; cdr3_aa: CASSTGTRGRDTQYF; cdr3_nt: TGTGCCAGTAGCACAGGGACGAGGGGTCGTGATACGCAGTATTTT
j_call: TRBJ2-5; v_call: TRBV7-8; clone_size: few; d_call: -; cdr3_aa: CASSLVWSRVETQYF; cdr3_nt: TGTGCCAGCAGCTTAGTCTGGAGCAGGGTAGAGACCCAGTACTTC
j_call: TRBJ2-6; v_call: TRBV6-5; clone_size: many; d_call: -; cdr3_aa: CASSSTGSSGANVLTF; cdr3_nt: TGTGCCAGCAGTTCCACAGGGAGCTCTGGGGCCAACGTCCTGACTTTC
j_call: TRBJ1-1; v_call: TRBV5-6; clone_size: -; d_call: TRBD1; cdr3_aa: CASSSAGQGRMNTEAFF; cdr3_nt: TGTGCCAGCAGCTCGGCCGGACAGGGGAGGATGAACACTGAAGCTTTCTTT